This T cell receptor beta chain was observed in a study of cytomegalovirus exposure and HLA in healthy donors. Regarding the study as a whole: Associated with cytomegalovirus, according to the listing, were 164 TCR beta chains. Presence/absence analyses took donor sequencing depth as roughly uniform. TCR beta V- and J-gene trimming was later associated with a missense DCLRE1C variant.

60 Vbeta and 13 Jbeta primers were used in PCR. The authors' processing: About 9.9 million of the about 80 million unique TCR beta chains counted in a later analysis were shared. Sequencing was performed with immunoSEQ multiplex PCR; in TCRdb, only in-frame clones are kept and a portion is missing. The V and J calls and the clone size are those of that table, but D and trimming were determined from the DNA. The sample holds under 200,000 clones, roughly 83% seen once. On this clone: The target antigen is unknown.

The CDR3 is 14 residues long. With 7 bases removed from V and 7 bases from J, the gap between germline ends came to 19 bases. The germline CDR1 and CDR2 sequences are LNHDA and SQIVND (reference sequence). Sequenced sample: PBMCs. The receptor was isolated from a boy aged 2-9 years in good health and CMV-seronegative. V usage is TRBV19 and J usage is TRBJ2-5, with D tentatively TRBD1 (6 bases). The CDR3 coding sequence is TGTGCCAGTAAGGGGACAACTATTCCATCGACCCAGTACTTC. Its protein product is CASKGTTIPSTQYF.